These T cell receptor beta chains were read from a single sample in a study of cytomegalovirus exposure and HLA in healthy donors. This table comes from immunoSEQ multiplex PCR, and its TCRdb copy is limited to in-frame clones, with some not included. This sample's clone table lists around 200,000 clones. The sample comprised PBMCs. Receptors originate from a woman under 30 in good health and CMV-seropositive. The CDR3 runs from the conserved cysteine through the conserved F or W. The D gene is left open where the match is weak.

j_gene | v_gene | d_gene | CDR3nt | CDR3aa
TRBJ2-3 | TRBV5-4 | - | TGTGCCAGCAGGTCTGGAGACCAAAGCACAGATACGCAGTATTTT | CASRSGDQSTDTQYF
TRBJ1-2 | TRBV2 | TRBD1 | TGTGCCAGCACTCAGGACAGGGGGCAGACTAACTATGGCTACACCTTC | CASTQDRGQTNYGYTF
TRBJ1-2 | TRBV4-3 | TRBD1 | TGCGCCAGCAGCCAGGACAGGGGTAATGGCTACACCTTC | CASSQDRGNGYTF
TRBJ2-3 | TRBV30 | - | TGTGCCTGGAGTGGATACAGTGTGGATACGCAGTATTTT | CAWSGYSVDTQYF
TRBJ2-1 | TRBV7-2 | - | TGTGCCAGCAGCTTGGTTTGGGCCTTGGATTACAATGAGCAGTTCTTC | CASSLVWALDYNEQFF
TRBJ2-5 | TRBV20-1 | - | TGCAGTGCTACCAGGGAACAGACCCAGTACTTC | CSATREQTQYF
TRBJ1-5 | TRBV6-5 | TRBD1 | TGTGCCAGCAGTTCCGGACAGGGGGCGGTCAATCAGCCCCAGCATTTT | CASSSGQGAVNQPQHF
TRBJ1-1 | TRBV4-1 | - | TGCGCCAGCAGCCAAGAGAGTTCTGAAGCTTTCTTT | CASSQESSEAFF
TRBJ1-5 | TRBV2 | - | TGTGCCAGCAGGAACCAGGAGGAAGGATATAGCAATCAGCCCCAGCATTTT | CASRNQEEGYSNQPQHF
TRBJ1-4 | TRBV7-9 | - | TGTGCCAGCAGTCTCGAAGGGGGTTACATACTGTTTTTT | CASSLEGGYILFF
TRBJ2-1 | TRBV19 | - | TGTGCCAGTACCCTAAGCGGATACTCCTACAATGAGCAGTTCTTC | CASTLSGYSYNEQFF
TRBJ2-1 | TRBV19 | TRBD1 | TGTGCCAGTAGTAACCAGGGGGACAATGAGCAGTTCTTC | CASSNQGDNEQFF
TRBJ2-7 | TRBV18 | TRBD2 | TGTGCCAGCTCACCTGGACTAGCGGGAGATAATGAGCAGTACTTC | CASSPGLAGDNEQYF
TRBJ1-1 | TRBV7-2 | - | TGTGCCAGCAGCGCGGACACCGCTGAAGCTTTCTTT | CASSADTAEAFF
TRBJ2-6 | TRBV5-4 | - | TGTGCCAGCAGCTTGGGGGGCACTGGGGCCAACGTCCTGACTTTC | CASSLGGTGANVLTF
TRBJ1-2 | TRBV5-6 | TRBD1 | TGTGCCAGCAGCTTAGGACAGGGGATTATCTATGGCTACACCTTC | CASSLGQGIIYGYTF
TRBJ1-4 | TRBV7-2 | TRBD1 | TGTGCCAGCAGCCAGACGGGGAAGGGGGCTACCAATGAAAAACTGTTTTTT | CASSQTGKGATNEKLFF
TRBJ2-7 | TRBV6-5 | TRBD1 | TGTGCCAGCAGTTCCCAACTGACAGGGATCCCCTACGAGCAGTACTTC | CASSSQLTGIPYEQYF
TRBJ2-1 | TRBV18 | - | TGTGCCAGCTCACCACGAGCGGATCCCTCCTACAATGAGCAGTTCTTC | CASSPRADPSYNEQFF
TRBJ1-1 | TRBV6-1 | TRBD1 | TGTGCCAGCAGCGGACAGGTCTTTGGAGCTTTCTTT | CASSGQVFGAFF
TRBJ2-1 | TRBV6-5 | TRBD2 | TGTGCCAGCAGTTACGCTAGCGGAACCTACAATGAGCAGTTCTTC | CASSYASGTYNEQFF
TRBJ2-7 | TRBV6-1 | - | TGTGCCAGCAGTGAAGGGACGGACAGCTCCTACGAGCAGTACTTC | CASSEGTDSSYEQYF
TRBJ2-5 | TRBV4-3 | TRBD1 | TGCGCCAGCAGCCAAGAGTGGGACAGGGGAAAGACCCAGTACTTC | CASSQEWDRGKTQYF
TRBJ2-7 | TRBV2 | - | TGTGCCAGCAGTTCTGGGACTGGGAACGAGCAGTACTTC | CASSSGTGNEQYF
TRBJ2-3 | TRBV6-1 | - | TGTGCCAGCAGTGGGAGCATCCGCGGTACGCAGTATTTT | CASSGSIRGTQYF
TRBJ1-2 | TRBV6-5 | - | TGTGCCAGCACCGTCCGGGGGGCCCGGGGCTACACCTTC | CASTVRGARGYTF
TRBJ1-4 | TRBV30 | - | TGTGCCTGGACCCCGACAGCTGCAACTAATGAAAAACTGTTTTTT | CAWTPTAATNEKLFF
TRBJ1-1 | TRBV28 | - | TGTGCCAGCAGTCCGGCCGGGACTTTTCTTTTGTTGGACACTGAAGCTTTCTTT | CASSPAGTFLLLDTEAFF
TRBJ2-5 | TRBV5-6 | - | TGTGCCAGCAGCGCGGGACTGCAAGAGACCCAGTACTTC | CASSAGLQETQYF
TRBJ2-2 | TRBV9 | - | TGTGCCAGCAGTAAGGACTACCAGATCGCCGGGGAGCTGTTTTTT | CASSKDYQIAGELFF
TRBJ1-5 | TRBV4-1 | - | TGCGCCAGCAGCCAAGATGGGGGGATCGGCAATCAGCCCCAGCATTTT | CASSQDGGIGNQPQHF
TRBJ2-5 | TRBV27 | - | TGTGCCAGCAGTCTGAAGGCACTAAGGGGCCAGACCCAGTACTTC | CASSLKALRGQTQYF
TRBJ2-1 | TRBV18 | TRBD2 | TGTGCCAGCTCCCAAGCGACTAGCGGGGGTATAGATGAGCAGTTCTTC | CASSQATSGGIDEQFF
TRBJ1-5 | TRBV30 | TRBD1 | TGTGCCTGGAGCGGGGGACAGGGGAAAAGCAATCAGCCCCAGCATTTT | CAWSGGQGKSNQPQHF
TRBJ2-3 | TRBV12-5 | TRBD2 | TGTGCTAGTGCCCTAACCGGGACTACAAGCACAGATACGCAGTATTTT | CASALTGTTSTDTQYF
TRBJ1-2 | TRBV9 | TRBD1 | TGTGCCAGCAGCGCATCAGGGGGCATAGACTATGGCTACACCTTC | CASSASGGIDYGYTF
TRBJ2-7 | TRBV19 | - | TGTGCCAGTAAGAGACAGGTTAGCTCCTACGAGCAGTACTTC | CASKRQVSSYEQYF
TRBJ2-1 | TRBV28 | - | TGTGCCAGCAGTGCCGGGGGACCATCCTACAATGAGCAGTTCTTC | CASSAGGPSYNEQFF
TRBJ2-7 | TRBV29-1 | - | TGCAGCGTTTCGGGACTCTGGGGAACCTACGAGCAGTACTTC | CSVSGLWGTYEQYF
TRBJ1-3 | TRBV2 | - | TGTGCCAGCAGTGAAGGGAGGGCTGGAAACACCATATATTTT | CASSEGRAGNTIYF
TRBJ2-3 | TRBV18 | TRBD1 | TGTGCCAGCGCCCTCCAGGGGGCGAGTACAGATACGCAGTATTTT | CASALQGASTDTQYF
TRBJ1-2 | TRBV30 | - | TGTGCCTGGAGTGTCCACAGGGATGGCTATGGCTACACCTTC | CAWSVHRDGYGYTF
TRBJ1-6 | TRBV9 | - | TGTGCCAGCAGCGCAGCAGGACACCGGAATTCACCCCTCCACTTT | CASSAAGHRNSPLHF
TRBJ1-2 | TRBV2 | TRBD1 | TGTGCCAGCAGTGTCGGGACAGCATACTATGGCTACACCTTC | CASSVGTAYYGYTF
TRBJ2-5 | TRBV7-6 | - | TGTGCCAGCAGCCGTCAAGAGACCCAGTACTTC | CASSRQETQYF
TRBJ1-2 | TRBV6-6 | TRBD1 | TGTGCCAGCAGACTGGACAGGGAAGGCGGCTACACCTTC | CASRLDREGGYTF
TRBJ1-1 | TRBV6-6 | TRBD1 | TGTGCCAGCTGGACAGGGGGCGTGAGGACTGAAGCTTTCTTT | CASWTGGVRTEAFF
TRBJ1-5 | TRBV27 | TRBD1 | TGTGCCAGCAGTTCCCTATTTACCTATGGACAGGGTGGCAATCAGCCCCAGCATTTT | CASSSLFTYGQGGNQPQHF
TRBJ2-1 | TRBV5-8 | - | TGTGCCAGCAGCATCCCAAGGACGGACGGAGGGAATGAGCAGTTCTTC | CASSIPRTDGGNEQFF
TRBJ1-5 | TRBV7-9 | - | TGTGCCAGCAGCTTAAACCAGGGAGGGCAGCCCCAGCATTTT | CASSLNQGGQPQHF
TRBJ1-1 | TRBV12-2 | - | TGTGCAAGTCGCTTAGCCCCACAGGACACTGAAGCTTTCTTT | CASRLAPQDTEAFF
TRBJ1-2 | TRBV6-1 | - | TGTGCCAGCAGTCCCAGGGCTAACTATGGCTACACCTTC | CASSPRANYGYTF
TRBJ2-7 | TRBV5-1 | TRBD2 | TGCGCCAGCAGCTTTAGCGGGAGTTTAAACGAGCAGTACTTC | CASSFSGSLNEQYF
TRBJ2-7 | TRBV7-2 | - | TGTGCCAGCAGTGACGGGGGGCGGAGATCCTACGAGCAGTACTTC | CASSDGGRRSYEQYF